The entry that follows covers one T cell receptor beta chain sequence. In the authors' workflow: The authors estimated nucleated cell counts from reference gene primer amplification. Sequenced by immunoSEQ multiplex PCR; TCRdb stores in-frame clones only, minus some. The V and J calls and the clone size are those of that table, but D and trimming were determined from the DNA. In the table there are 120,000 to 150,000 clones, 87% of which are singletons. This sample is part of a study of blood T cell repertoires in COVID-19. Study overall: Collection of acute and convalescent COVID-19 samples took place in the United States, Italy and Spain. The cDNA or gDNA used as material had been derived from T cells, B-cell-depleted T cells, or PBMCs.

This receptor was obtained from a man older than 75 with acute or convalescent COVID-19. The specimen sequenced was peripheral blood.

The CDR3 DNA reads TGTGCCAGCAGTCGGGGGCAGGGGGCCTACGAGCAGTACTTC. This sequence encodes CASSRGQGAYEQYF. The chain uses TRBV2 and TRBJ2-7, with a weak D call TRBD1 (7 bases). The CDR3 totals 14 residues. Germline values: CDR1 SNHLY, CDR2 FYNNEI. Trimming stripped 5 bases from V and 2 bases from J, with 13 bases between.